This T cell receptor (beta chain) was obtained from a study of cytomegalovirus exposure and HLA in healthy donors. Primers included in the PCR were 60 Vbeta and 13 Jbeta primers. The repertoire was sequenced with immunoSEQ multiplex PCR; TCRdb's copy has only in-frame clones and lacks some. The sample carries around 120,000 clones, 84% recorded once. Trimming removed 0 bases from V and 7 bases from J, with 7 bases in between. The CDR3 extends over 12 amino acids. Germline CDR1 is SGHKS and CDR2 is YYEKEE (reference sequence). This clone is medium-sized (0.01 to 0.1%) within its sample. Material: PBMCs. This chain joins TRBV5-5 and TRBJ1-2; no firm D call. The TCR was taken from a man between 45 and 60 years old in good health and CMV-seronegative. Written as DNA, the CDR3 is TGTGCCAGCAGCTTGGGATCAGGTGGCTACACCTTC. Translated, it gives CASSLGSGGYTF. The variable domain in full, completed from reference TRBV5-5 and TRBJ1-2, reads DAGVTQSPTHLIKTRGQQVTLRCSPISGHKSVSWYQQVLGQGPQFIFQYYEKEERGRGNFPDRFSARQFPNYSSELNVNALLLGDSALYLCASSLGSGGYTFGSGTRLTVV.